Presented here are 7 T cell receptor beta chains from one specimen sequenced in a study of T cell repertoires in aging, cancer and after chemotherapy. Amplification of TCR beta used genomic DNA extracted from peripheral blood. Multiplex touch-down PCR with TRB-A/B primers amplified rearranged V-D-J TRB sequences. MiXCR was run by TCRdb on the multiplex PCR reads, yielding one entry per CDR3 protein. In the table there are 5,000 or so distinct CDR3 sequences, around a fifth of which are singletons. The specimen sequenced was blood. The receptors shown here come from a human donor in good health. The donor label of this sample is uncertain.

By its share, this clonotype is large. This chain connects TRBV29-1 to TRBJ1-4, with D possibly TRBD1 on 5 matching bases. CDR1 and CDR2 (germline): SQVTM, ANQGSEA. V lost 6 bases, J lost 13 bases, and 15 bases lay in between. This CDR3 spans 11 amino acids. CDR3 region: CSVLRGVGLFF. CDR3 in DNA: TGCAGCGTACTCCGGGGGGTAGGACTGTTTTTT.

This clonotype is deemed medium-sized (0.01 to 0.1%). This chain connects TRBV19 to TRBJ2-5, with 9 positions matching TRBD2. The V gene's germline CDR1 is LNHDA and CDR2 SQIVND (reference sequence). The CDR3 has 16 residues. Unmatched junction bases numbered 12, after V lost 5 bases and J lost 5 bases. CDR3 bases: TGTGCCAGTAGTGGTGTTAGCGGGAGCCCTTTGGAGACCCAGTACTTC. Its protein product is CASSGVSGSPLETQYF. The full variable domain, rest sourced from reference TRBV19 and TRBJ2-5, is DGGITQSPKYLFRKEGQNVTLSCEQNLNHDAMYWYRQDPGQGLRLIYYSQIVNDFQKGDIAEGYSVSREKKESFPLTVTSAQKNPTAFYLCASSGVSGSPLETQYFGPGTRLLVL.

This clonotype was detected once. A single base separates this from a much larger clone, so it may be a read error. The CDR3 ends on some other residue instead of the conserved phenylalanine or tryptophan, so this is likely a read error. This rearrangement joins TRBV6-1 to TRBJ2-1; tentative D call: TRBD1 (5 bases). This CDR3 is 15 amino acids long. The V end was cut by 7 bases, the J end by 4 bases, with 17 bases between. Germline CDR1 MNHNS, CDR2 SASEGT. Written as DNA, the CDR3 is TGTGCCAGCAACCAGGGTATCCCACATTACAATGAGCAGTTCCTC. This codes for CASNQGIPHYNEQFL.

The CDR3 is CSARDNGRAQETQYF. As DNA, the CDR3 is TGCAGTGCTAGAGATAACGGGAGGGCACAAGAGACCCAGTACTTC. This chain connects TRBV20-1 to TRBJ2-5; the match to TRBD2 covers 8 bases. Trimming took 0 bases from V and 2 from J; bases not matched to a gene: 5. CDR3 length equals 15 residues. Germline values: CDR1 DFQATT, CDR2 SNEGSKA (reference sequence).

The chain combines TRBV11-2 with TRBJ1-5, with a weak D call TRBD1 (5 bases). V lost 4 bases to trimming and J lost 12 bases, with 13 bases between them. The CDR3 runs to 12 residues. From germline, CDR1 is SGHAT and CDR2 FQNNGV. CDR3 residues: CASSSGGGIQHF. The CDR3 DNA follows: TGTGCCAGCAGCTCGGGTGGGGGGATCCAGCATTTT. Combining the CDR3 with reference TRBV11-2 and TRBJ1-5 gives the whole variable domain EAGVAQSPRYKIIEKRQSVAFWCNPISGHATLYWYQQILGQGPKLLIQFQNNGVVDDSQLPKDRFSAERLKGVDSTLKIQPAKLEDSAVYLCASSSGGGIQHFGDGTRLSIL.

The chain links TRBV9 to TRBJ2-2, with D unclear. The V end was cut by 4 bases, the J end by 1 base, with 11 bases between. The CDR3 has 15 amino acids. Germline lookup yields CDR1 SGDLS and CDR2 YYNGEE. In DNA, the CDR3 is TGTGCCAGCAGCACCGCCTCGCGGAACACCGGGGAGCTGTTTTTT. It encodes CASSTASRNTGELFF.

For this clonotype: Given a much more abundant clone one base away, this may be a read error. V gene TRBV19 combines with J gene TRBJ1-6; D gene unclear. Germline values: CDR1 LNHDA, CDR2 SQIVND (reference sequence). CDR3 length: 12 amino acids. The CDR3 loop reads CASTSGLSRLHF. For the CDR3, the DNA is TGTGCCAGCACATCTGGCCTTTCACGCCTCCACTTT.